This TCR beta chain originates from a study of T cells in Graves' hyperthyroidism and ophthalmopathy (dated by TCRdb to about 2019). In terms of the full investigation: Peripheral blood samples were taken at initial diagnosis, before any treatment was given. To identify distinguishing TCR V-J signatures, a discovery cohort of 90 to 100 patients was used, comprising 40 to 45 with Graves' ophthalmopathy and 57 with stable Graves' hyperthyroidism. Whether ophthalmopathy could be predicted prospectively was tested in an independent validation cohort made up of roughly 19 hyperthyroidism patients plus 17 patients who later progressed to ophthalmopathy. The 75 to 100 discovery patients were divided at random into training and test sets in a 7:3 ratio. In addition, the study compared T-cell repertoires in thyroid tissue and in blood from five to seven Graves' hyperthyroidism patients. Once sampling was done, hyperthyroidism patients were given methimazole at a starting dose of 30 mg daily, whereas ophthalmopathy patients were given high-dose intravenous methylprednisolone. According to the paper, TCR Vbeta CDR3 sequencing was carried out on more than 120 peripheral blood samples, which came from 40 to 45 ophthalmopathy, around 75 hyperthyroidism and roughly 17 progressor patients.

Hyperthyroidism patients were newly diagnosed, had a disease duration of under 2 months, and were aged 18 to 65 years. Exclusion was applied to patients with uncontrolled infections, other autoimmune diseases, pregnancy or lactation. Clinical symptoms, serum thyroxine and TRAb, thyroid ultrasound, and orbital computed tomography formed the basis for the diagnoses. Blood from progressor patients was drawn when they were first diagnosed with hyperthyroidism, before any ophthalmopathy symptoms appeared. PBMCs were isolated from 10 ml of fresh peripheral blood by Ficoll-Paque density gradient centrifugation. Progressor patients were first diagnosed with Graves' hyperthyroidism and then developed ophthalmopathy during follow-up. Trizol reagent was used to extract total RNA, and RNA quality was then checked on an Agilent 2100 Bioanalyzer. The table lists this clonotype with many counts. Its target antigen remains unknown. No base qualities exist here, and no much larger clone lies one base off it.

The CDR3, cysteine through phenylalanine, is 18 amino acids long. The kept DNA is CDR3 alone, 54 bases in frame from the first base. V loses 3 bases, J loses 5 bases, and the germline ends lie 23 bases apart. The TCR beta CDR3 regions were amplified from the RNA transcripts. The first round of RT-PCR for the TCR CDR3 was performed with the HTBI primer set and the Qiagen OneStep RT-PCR kit. Libraries were constructed in a second round of multiplex PCR, after which size selection and purification were carried out. Sequencing of the libraries was done on an Illumina HiSeq2000 using paired-end 100 bp reads. The authors processed their data as follows. Raw data were processed with SOAPnuke, discarding reads with adapters, uncalled bases, mean Phred below 15, or no exact constant-primer or identifier match. High-quality paired reads were merged with COPE v1.2.5, and unique nucleotide sequences were defined as clonotypes. Clonotypes were aligned to IMGT TRBV, TRBD and TRBJ reference segments using MiTCR v1.1. The analysis was restricted to V-J combinations with a frequency above 0.0001, which together covered 99% to 99.2% of the repertoires. A TCS score was defined as the ratio of F50 (clonal expansion) to E x V (chaos), with BLOSUM62-based TCRdist applied between CDR3 peptides within each V-J. Welch's t-statistics and random forest reduced fewer than 550 V-J features to 13, which were used in a naive Bayes classifier (R e1071). The public reads were reanalyzed by TCRdb: fastp trimming at Q25, MiXCR alignment, in-frame beta chains only. Duplicate CDR3 protein sequences are folded into a single record with the most common DNA and genes. Clone size and V and J calls follow TCRdb, not the original study. A total of a few hundred thousand distinct CDR3 sequences appear in this sample, 15% to 18% of them only once. Of the sample, around a quarter is held by the ten largest clones.

What the authors observed across the whole study: In validation, the model predicted progression to ophthalmopathy with approximately 71% sensitivity and around 72% specificity, a median of about 6 months before onset. A 13 V-J signature model separated ophthalmopathy from stable hyperthyroidism, with 87.88% sensitivity and roughly 81% specificity in cross-validation and 80%/75% in testing. No statistical method was used to fix the sample size in advance, and group allocation was not hidden from the investigators. Most expanded thyroid clonotypes (frequency above 0.001) were also found in blood, which suggests that blood repertoires may mirror thyroid immune responses.

Sequencing was performed on blood. The receptor comes from a woman aged 18-30 years with Graves' hyperthyroidism that later progressed to Graves' ophthalmopathy. The receptor chain draws on TRBV12-3 or TRBV12-4 and TRBJ1-5; no D segment can be confidently identified. The DNA sequence follows: TGTGCCAGCAGTTTCTCTAAACAGTCCGAAAGGTTCGATCAGCCCCAGCATTTT. Its protein is CASSFSKQSERFDQPQHF.